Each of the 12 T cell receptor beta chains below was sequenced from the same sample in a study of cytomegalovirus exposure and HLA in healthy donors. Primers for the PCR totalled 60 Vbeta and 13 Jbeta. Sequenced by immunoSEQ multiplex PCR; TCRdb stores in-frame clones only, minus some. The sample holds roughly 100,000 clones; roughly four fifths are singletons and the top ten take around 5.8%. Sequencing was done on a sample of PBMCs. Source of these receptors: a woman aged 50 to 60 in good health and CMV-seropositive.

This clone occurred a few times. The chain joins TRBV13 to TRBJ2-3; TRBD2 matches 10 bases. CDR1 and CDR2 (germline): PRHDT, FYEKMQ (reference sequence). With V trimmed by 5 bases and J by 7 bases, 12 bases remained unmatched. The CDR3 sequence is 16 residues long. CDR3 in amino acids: CASSRTLAGVGNTQYF. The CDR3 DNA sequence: TGTGCCAGCAGCCGGACCCTAGCGGGGGTTGGGAATACGCAGTATTTT.

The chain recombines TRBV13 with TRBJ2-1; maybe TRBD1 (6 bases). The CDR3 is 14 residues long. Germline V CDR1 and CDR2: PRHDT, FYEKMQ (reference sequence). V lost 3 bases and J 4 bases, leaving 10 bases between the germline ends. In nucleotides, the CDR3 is TGTGCCAGCAGCTTGGGACACCTATACAATGAGCAGTTCTTC. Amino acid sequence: CASSLGHLYNEQFF.

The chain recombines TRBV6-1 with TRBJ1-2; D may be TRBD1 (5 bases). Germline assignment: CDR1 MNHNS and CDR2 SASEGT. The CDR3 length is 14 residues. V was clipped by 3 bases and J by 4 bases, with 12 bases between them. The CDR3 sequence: CASSEQGSLYGYTF. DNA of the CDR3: TGTGCCAGCAGTGAGCAGGGAAGCCTCTATGGCTACACCTTC.

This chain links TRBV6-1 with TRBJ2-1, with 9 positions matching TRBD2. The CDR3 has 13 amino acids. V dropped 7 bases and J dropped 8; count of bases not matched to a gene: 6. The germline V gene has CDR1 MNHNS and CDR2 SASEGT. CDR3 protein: CASMGGGGYEQFF. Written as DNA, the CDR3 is TGTGCCAGCATGGGCGGGGGGGGGTATGAGCAGTTCTTC.

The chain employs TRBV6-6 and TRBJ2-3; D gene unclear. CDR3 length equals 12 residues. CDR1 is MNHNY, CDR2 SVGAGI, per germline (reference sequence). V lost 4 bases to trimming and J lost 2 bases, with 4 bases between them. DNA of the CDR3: TGTGCCAGCAGTTCCGTCACAGATACGCAGTATTTT. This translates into CASSSVTDTQYF.

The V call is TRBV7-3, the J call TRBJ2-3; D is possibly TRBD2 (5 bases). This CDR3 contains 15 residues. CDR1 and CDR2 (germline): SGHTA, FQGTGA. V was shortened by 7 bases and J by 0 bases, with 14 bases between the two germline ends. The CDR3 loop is CASTRTGGSTDTQYF. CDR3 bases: TGTGCCAGCACCCGGACTGGCGGTAGCACAGATACGCAGTATTTT.

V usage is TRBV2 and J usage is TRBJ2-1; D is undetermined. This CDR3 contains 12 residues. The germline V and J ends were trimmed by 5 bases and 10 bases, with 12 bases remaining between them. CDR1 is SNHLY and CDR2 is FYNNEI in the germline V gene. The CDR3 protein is CASSSDFVEQFF. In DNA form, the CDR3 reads TGTGCCAGCAGTTCTGACTTCGTAGAGCAGTTCTTC. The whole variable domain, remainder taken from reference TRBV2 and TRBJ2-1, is EPEVTQTPSHQVTQMGQEVILRCVPISNHLYFYWYRQILGQKVEFLVSFYNNEISEKSEIFDDQFSVERPDGSNFTLKIRSTKLEDSAMYFCASSSDFVEQFFGPGTRLTVL.

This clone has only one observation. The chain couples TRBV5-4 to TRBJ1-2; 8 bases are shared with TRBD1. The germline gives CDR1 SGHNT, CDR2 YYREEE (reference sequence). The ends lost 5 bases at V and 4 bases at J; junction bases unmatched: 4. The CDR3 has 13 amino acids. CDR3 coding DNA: TGTGCCAGCAGAGCAACAGGGGGCTATGGCTACACCTTC. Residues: CASRATGGYGYTF.

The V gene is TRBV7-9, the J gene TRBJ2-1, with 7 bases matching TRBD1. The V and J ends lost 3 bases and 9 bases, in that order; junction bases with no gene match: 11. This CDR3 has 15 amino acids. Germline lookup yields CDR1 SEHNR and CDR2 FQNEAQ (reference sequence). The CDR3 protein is CASSFDREIGSEQFF. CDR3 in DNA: TGTGCCAGCAGCTTCGACAGGGAGATAGGGAGTGAGCAGTTCTTC.

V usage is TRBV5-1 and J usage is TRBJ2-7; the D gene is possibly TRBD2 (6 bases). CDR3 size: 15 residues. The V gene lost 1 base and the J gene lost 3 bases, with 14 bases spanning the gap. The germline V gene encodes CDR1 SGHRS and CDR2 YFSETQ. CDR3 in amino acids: CASSLNAGTHYEQYF. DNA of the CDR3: TGCGCCAGCAGCTTGAATGCCGGGACTCACTACGAGCAGTACTTC.

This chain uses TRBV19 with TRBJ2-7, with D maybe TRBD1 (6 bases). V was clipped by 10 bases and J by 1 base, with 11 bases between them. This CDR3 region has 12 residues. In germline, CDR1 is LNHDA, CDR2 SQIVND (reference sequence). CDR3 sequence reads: CATRDTSYEQYF. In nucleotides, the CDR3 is TGTGCCACCCGGGACACTTCCTACGAGCAGTACTTC.

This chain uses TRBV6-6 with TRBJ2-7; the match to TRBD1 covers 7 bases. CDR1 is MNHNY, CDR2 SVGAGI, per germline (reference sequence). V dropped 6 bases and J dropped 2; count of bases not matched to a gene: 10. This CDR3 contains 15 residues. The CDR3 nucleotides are TGTGCCAGCAGCAGACAGGGCTCATCTGCCTACGAGCAGTACTTC. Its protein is CASSRQGSSAYEQYF.